A selection of T cell receptor beta chains follows, all from one sample in a study of type 1 and type 2 diabetes patients. TCRdb passed the multiplex PCR reads through MiXCR, listing each CDR3 protein once. This table has fewer than 350,000 distinct CDR3 sequences, more than 45% appearing once. The specimen sequenced was peripheral blood mononuclear cells (PBMCs). The receptors shown here come from a man aged 18 to 35 with type 2 diabetes. The CDR3 runs from the conserved cysteine through the conserved F or W. A D gene is named only where the DNA matches it firmly. Clone sizes are given selectively: once, few, many, or a class where the clone is expanded.

>TRBV7-9|-|-|TRBJ2-2
CASSLSSTNTGELFF
TGTGCCAGCAGCCTATCCTCAACGAACACCGGGGAGCTGTTTTTT
>TRBV5-1|-|-|TRBJ1-2
CASGSDSANYGYTF
TGCGCCAGCGGCTCGGACAGCGCTAACTATGGCTACACCTTC
>TRBV6-1|-|-|TRBJ1-2
CASSESWGGGGYTF
TGTGCCAGCAGTGAGAGTTGGGGCGGCGGTGGCTACACCTTC
>TRBV4-1|-|-|TRBJ2-1
CASSRGGGNNEQFF
TGCGCCAGCAGCCGAGGAGGTGGCAACAATGAGCAGTTCTTC
>TRBV27|TRBD2|once|TRBJ2-5
CASSSPGTSGVLPEIF
TGTGCCAGCAGTTCCCCGGGGACTAGCGGGGTCCTACCTGAGATCTTC
>TRBV7-2|-|-|TRBJ1-2
CASSLAMRLNGYTF
TGTGCCAGCAGCTTAGCGATGAGGTTGAATGGCTACACCTTC
>TRBV12-3/TRBV12-4|-|-|TRBJ1-1
CASSLMQGGTEAFF
TGTGCCAGCAGTTTGATGCAGGGAGGGACTGAAGCTTTCTTT
>TRBV11-3|-|-|TRBJ2-2
CASSFDSTGELFF
TGTGCCAGCAGCTTCGACAGCACCGGGGAGCTGTTTTTT
>TRBV24-1|-|few|TRBJ2-2
CATSVGSGANTGELFF
TGTGCCACCAGTGTAGGTAGCGGCGCGAACACCGGGGAGCTGTTTTTT
>TRBV9|-|-|TRBJ1-3
CASSPGVGNTIYF
TGTGCCAGCAGCCCCGGGGTAGGAAACACCATATATTTT
>TRBV29-1|-|-|TRBJ2-7
CSVVSPGGQYF
TGCAGCGTTGTTAGCCCTGGGGGGCAGTACTTC
>TRBV15|-|many|TRBJ2-2
CATSRDLFRELFF
TGTGCCACCAGCAGAGATCTATTCCGGGAGCTGTTTTTT
>TRBV15|-|few|TRBJ2-5
CATSRPSGGWETQYF
TGTGCCACCAGCAGGCCTAGTGGGGGTTGGGAGACCCAGTACTTC
>TRBV6-5|-|-|TRBJ1-1
CASASTGEAFF
TGTGCCAGCGCGTCTACAGGTGAAGCTTTCTTT
>TRBV29-1|-|few|TRBJ2-5
CSVVQSDGQTQYF
TGCAGCGTGGTGCAGAGCGATGGACAGACCCAGTACTTC
>TRBV12-3/TRBV12-4|TRBD2|-|TRBJ2-2
CASSLALLAGGRGELFF
TGTGCCAGCAGTTTAGCGCTACTAGCGGGGGGGCGTGGGGAGCTGTTTTTT
>TRBV19|TRBD2|few|TRBJ2-1
CASRTSGRLDEQFF
TGTGCCAGCCGGACTAGCGGGAGACTGGATGAGCAGTTCTTC
>TRBV7-6|TRBD2|-|TRBJ2-2
CASSLEAGGLTPGELFF
TGTGCCAGCAGCTTAGAGGCGGGGGGACTCACACCCGGGGAGCTGTTTTTT
>TRBV19|-|few|TRBJ1-4
CASRPGSGDEKLFF
TGTGCCAGTAGGCCAGGGTCGGGGGATGAAAAACTGTTTTTT
>TRBV7-8|-|-|TRBJ2-7
CASSLSALFEQYF
TGTGCCAGCAGCTTAAGTGCTCTTTTCGAGCAGTACTTC
>TRBV25-1|TRBD1|-|TRBJ1-6
CASSSRPVGTAKPLHF
TGTGCCAGCAGCTCCCGTCCCGTTGGGACAGCTAAACCCCTCCACTTT
>TRBV2|TRBD1|few|TRBJ2-3
CASSADRHADTQYF
TGTGCCAGCTCCGCGGACAGGCACGCAGATACGCAGTATTTT
>TRBV25-1|TRBD1|few|TRBJ1-2
CASSRGTGGSYGYTF
TGTGCCAGCTCCCGAGGGACAGGGGGATCGTATGGCTACACCTTC
>TRBV7-2|-|once|TRBJ2-7
CACSFIRGYEQYF
TGTGCCTGCAGCTTTATTCGGGGCTACGAGCAGTACTTC
>TRBV11-2|-|-|TRBJ2-7
CASSLGGRNEQYF
TGTGCCAGCAGCTTGGGGGGACGGAACGAGCAGTACTTC
>TRBV15|-|-|TRBJ1-3
CATSRVSAVSGNTIYF
TGTGCCACCAGCAGAGTCAGCGCCGTCTCTGGAAACACCATATATTTT
>TRBV19|TRBD1|-|TRBJ1-1
CASSTYRDRNTEAFF
TGTGCCAGTAGTACTTACCGGGACAGGAACACTGAAGCTTTCTTT
>TRBV7-2|-|-|TRBJ2-1
CASSLIGEGGEQFF
TGTGCCAGCAGCTTAATAGGGGAGGGGGGTGAGCAGTTCTTC
>TRBV13|TRBD1|-|TRBJ2-2
CAMGDRGNTGELFF
TGTGCCATGGGGGACAGGGGAAACACCGGGGAGCTGTTTTTT
>TRBV10-2|-|many|TRBJ1-1
CASRDSNDNTEAFF
TGCGCCAGCCGGGATTCGAACGATAACACTGAAGCTTTCTTT
>TRBV12-3/TRBV12-4|TRBD1|-|TRBJ2-5
CASSFPTDRAQETQYF
TGTGCCAGCAGTTTTCCTACTGACAGGGCTCAAGAGACCCAGTACTTC
>TRBV27|-|-|TRBJ2-7
CASSFLESYEQYF
TGTGCCAGCAGTTTTTTGGAGTCCTACGAGCAGTACTTC
>TRBV27|TRBD2|few|TRBJ2-1
CASSYLAGAEQFF
TGTGCCAGCAGTTACCTAGCGGGGGCTGAGCAGTTCTTC
>TRBV2|-|many|TRBJ1-6
CASSEVIRSPLHF
TGTGCCAGCAGTGAGGTTATCCGTTCACCCCTCCACTTT
>TRBV27|-|-|TRBJ1-4
CASSPLGSEKLFF
TGTGCCAGCAGTCCCCTAGGGAGTGAAAAACTGTTTTTT
>TRBV5-1|-|-|TRBJ2-5
CASSLADSYQETQYF
TGCGCCAGCAGCTTGGCGGACAGCTACCAAGAGACCCAGTACTTC
>TRBV19|-|-|TRBJ1-2
CASRTGRGGYTF
TGTGCCAGTCGAACGGGGAGAGGTGGCTACACCTTC
>TRBV19|TRBD1|few|TRBJ2-1
CASSLTGTGDDNEQFF
TGTGCCAGTAGTCTAACCGGGACAGGGGACGACAATGAGCAGTTCTTC
>TRBV19|TRBD1|-|TRBJ1-5
CASSIDLAGQNQPQRF
TGTGCCAGTAGTATAGATCTTGCGGGACAGAATCAGCCCCAGCGTTTT
>TRBV7-6|-|-|TRBJ2-2
CASSSRNPGELFF
TGTGCCAGCAGCTCAAGAAATCCCGGGGAGCTGTTTTTT
>TRBV5-1|-|-|TRBJ2-7
CASSFSPRDSYEQYF
TGCGCCAGCAGCTTTTCTCCCCGGGACTCCTACGAGCAGTACTTC
>TRBV27|TRBD2|-|TRBJ2-7
CASSSPGREQYF
TGTGCCAGCAGTTCCCCCGGGAGGGAGCAGTACTTC
>TRBV19|-|many|TRBJ2-5
CASSIKETQYF
TGTGCCAGTAGTATAAAAGAGACCCAGTACTTC
>TRBV10-2|-|-|TRBJ1-1
CASSQQTRAEAFF
TGCGCCAGCAGTCAACAGACGCGGGCTGAAGCTTTCTTT
>TRBV25-1|TRBD2|few|TRBJ2-1
CASSDWTSGPYNEQFF
TGTGCCAGCAGTGATTGGACTAGCGGGCCCTACAATGAGCAGTTCTTC
>TRBV18|-|-|TRBJ1-4
CASSLNEKLFF
TGTGCCAGCTCCCTTAATGAAAAACTGTTTTTT
>TRBV12-5|TRBD1|-|TRBJ1-2
CASITQGAGYGYTF
TGTGCCAGCATTACGCAGGGGGCGGGTTATGGCTACACCTTC
>TRBV6-6|-|few|TRBJ2-1
CASSSARDHNEQFF
TGTGCCAGCAGTTCCGCCCGGGATCACAATGAGCAGTTCTTC
>TRBV15|-|few|TRBJ1-5
CATSYGGGIYSNQPQHF
TGTGCCACCAGCTATGGGGGGGGGATTTATAGCAATCAGCCCCAGCATTTT
>TRBV29-1|-|-|TRBJ1-2
CSVAPGGDNYGYTF
TGCAGCGTTGCCCCCGGAGGGGATAACTATGGCTACACCTTC
>TRBV12-3/TRBV12-4|TRBD1|-|TRBJ2-5
CASSGSGTGRMETQYF
TGTGCCAGCAGTGGTTCCGGGACAGGTAGAATGGAGACCCAGTACTTC
>TRBV7-3|-|-|TRBJ1-2
CASSLGDRKGYTF
TGTGCCAGCAGCTTAGGGGACCGAAAAGGCTACACCTTC
>TRBV27|-|few|TRBJ1-6
CAVTGNSPLHF
TGTGCCGTCACGGGGAATTCACCCCTCCACTTT
>TRBV2|TRBD1|-|TRBJ2-7
CAGRVSGGDEQYF
TGTGCCGGCCGGGTGTCAGGGGGCGACGAGCAGTACTTC
>TRBV9|-|-|TRBJ2-2
CASSVSPRQADGELFF
TGTGCCAGCAGCGTGTCACCCAGACAGGCTGACGGGGAGCTGTTTTTT
>TRBV2|TRBD1|once|TRBJ1-1
CASSPEGAEAFF
TGTGCCAGCAGCCCGGAGGGGGCAGAAGCTTTCTTT
>TRBV15|TRBD2|-|TRBJ2-5
CATRGVSGVQETQYF
TGTGCCACCAGGGGGGTGAGCGGGGTCCAAGAGACCCAGTACTTC
>TRBV5-6|-|-|TRBJ1-1
CASSLTGYDTEAFF
TGTGCCAGCAGCTTGACAGGTTACGACACTGAAGCTTTCTTT
>TRBV30|-|-|TRBJ2-1
CAWSVLTSGGRRTSYNEQFF
TGTGCCTGGAGTGTCCTAACTTCGGGCGGCAGGAGAACCTCCTACAATGAGCAGTTCTTC